This is a list of T cell receptor beta chains from one sample in a study of T cell responses to AZD1222 COVID-19 vaccine. Method: immunoSEQ multiplex PCR; TCRdb's copy keeps in-frame clones and lacks some. The sample lists tens of thousands of clones, 60% to 85% occurring once. The input for sequencing was peripheral blood, taken on day 0 of AZD1222 vaccination. The receptor source for this set is an adult in good health. The CDR3 runs from the conserved cysteine through the conserved F or W. Each record gives: D gene, V gene, clone size, J gene, CDR3 DNA, CDR3 protein. The D gene is left open where the match is weak. Clone size is not always given. Where it is, it says once, few, many or a class for expanded clones.

>TRBD1|TRBV5-4|.|TRBJ1-4
TGTGCCAGCAGCTCGATACAGGGGGCAACTAATGAAAAACTGTTTTTT
CASSSIQGATNEKLFF
>TRBD1|TRBV9|.|TRBJ1-1
TGTGCCAGCAGCGAGACAGGGGTGAGGGCGGCTGAAGCTTTCTTT
CASSETGVRAAEAFF
>.|TRBV9|.|TRBJ1-5
TGTGCCAGCAGCGTAGACGTCGGGGCTCAGCCCCAGCATTTT
CASSVDVGAQPQHF
>TRBD2|TRBV3-1/TRBV3-2|.|TRBJ2-5
TGTGCCAGCAGCCCACCTTATAGCGGGGGGAAAAAGACCCAGTACTTC
CASSPPYSGGKKTQYF
>.|TRBV7-9|.|TRBJ2-4
TGTGCCAGCAGCATCGGGACATCTAAAAACATTCAGTACTTC
CASSIGTSKNIQYF
>.|TRBV12-3/TRBV12-4|once|TRBJ1-6
TGTGCCAGCAGCCCTGGACGGGACAACGCCCTCCACTTT
CASSPGRDNALHF
>TRBD1|TRBV19|.|TRBJ1-5
TGTGCCAGTAGTTGGGGACAGATGAGCAATCAGCCCCAGCATTTT
CASSWGQMSNQPQHF
>TRBD1|TRBV5-1|.|TRBJ1-4
TGCGCCAGCAGCTTCGGACAGGGGGGAGAAAAACTGTTTTTT
CASSFGQGGEKLFF
>.|TRBV24-1|.|TRBJ2-3
TGTGCCACCAGTGATGAGAATACGCAGTATTTT
CATSDENTQYF
>.|TRBV6-1|.|TRBJ1-5
TGTGCCAGCAGTGAAGCGTCAGGCGGTAGGCAGCCCCAGCATTTT
CASSEASGGRQPQHF
>.|TRBV4-1|few|TRBJ1-1
TGCGCCAGCAGCCAAGAAAGACGGGAAGCTTTCTTT
CASSQERREAFF
>TRBD1|TRBV6-5|.|TRBJ1-1
TGTGCCAGCCGTCGCAGGGGGGAAGCTTTCTTT
CASRRRGEAFF
>.|TRBV28|few|TRBJ2-3
TGTGCCAGCAGTTTTATTAGCACAGATACGCAGTATTTT
CASSFISTDTQYF
>.|TRBV6-1|.|TRBJ1-5
TGTGCCAGCAGTGAGGTGGGGAAGGGTCAGCCCCAGCATTTT
CASSEVGKGQPQHF
>TRBD1|TRBV6-1|.|TRBJ1-2
TGTGCCAGCAGTGAAGACACAGGGGCTCAGGATGGCTACACCTTC
CASSEDTGAQDGYTF
>.|TRBV7-3|.|TRBJ2-7
TGTGCCAGCAGCTTAACTGGGGACTACGAGCAGTACTTC
CASSLTGDYEQYF
>.|TRBV6-2/TRBV6-3|once|TRBJ1-2
TGTGCCAGCAGTACAGCTAACTATGGCTACACCTTC
CASSTANYGYTF
>TRBD2|TRBV5-1|once|TRBJ2-3
TGCGCCAGCAGCCCCGAGCGGGGGGGACGCACAGATACGCAGTATTTT
CASSPERGGRTDTQYF
>TRBD1|TRBV18|.|TRBJ1-3
TGTGCCAGCTCACCACCGGGACAGGGCTCTGGAAACACCATATATTTT
CASSPPGQGSGNTIYF
>TRBD1|TRBV4-3|.|TRBJ2-7
TGCGCCAGCAGCCCGCTCCGGACAGGGAGCTACGAGCAGTACTTC
CASSPLRTGSYEQYF
>.|TRBV14|.|TRBJ1-4
TGTGCCAGCAGCCATTCCAGGGTCGAGGAAAAACTGTTTTTT
CASSHSRVEEKLFF
>.|TRBV5-1|.|TRBJ1-5
TGCGCCAACGATGGTCGGCAGCCCCAGCATTTT
CANDGRQPQHF
>.|TRBV11-2|once|TRBJ2-1
TGTGCCAGCAGCTCAACATTAAGTTCGGAAAATGAGCAGTTCTTC
CASSSTLSSENEQFF
>.|TRBV19|.|TRBJ1-5
TGTGCCAGTAGATTACCAGGGGCCAATCAGCCCCAGCATTTT
CASRLPGANQPQHF
>.|TRBV7-3|.|TRBJ2-1
TGTGCCAGCAGCCTCGGGCTGGGCTCCTACAATGAGCAGTTCTTC
CASSLGLGSYNEQFF
>.|TRBV25-1|few|TRBJ2-3
TGTGCCAGCAGTATCGGGACGGATAGCACAGATACGCAGTATTTT
CASSIGTDSTDTQYF
>TRBD1|TRBV6-2/TRBV6-3|.|TRBJ2-5
TGTGCCAGCTGTTTCACGACAGGGGGTAAGCCCCAGTACTTC
CASCFTTGGKPQYF
>.|TRBV6-5|.|TRBJ1-1
TGTGCCAGCAGTCCTCGGACATCCGGGAACACTGAAGCTTTCTTT
CASSPRTSGNTEAFF
>.|TRBV23-1|.|TRBJ1-5
TGCGCCATCCCCACCGGCAATCAGCCCCAGCATTTT
CAIPTGNQPQHF
>.|TRBV9|.|TRBJ2-1
TGTGCCAGCAGCGTAATACAGGAGGAAAATGAGCAGTTCTTC
CASSVIQEENEQFF
>TRBD1|TRBV5-1|.|TRBJ1-4
TGCGCCAGCACGCGGACAGGGAATGAAAAACTGTTTTTT
CASTRTGNEKLFF
>.|TRBV10-3|.|TRBJ1-4
TGTGCCATCAGTGAGGACGCTAAAGGCGAAAAACTGTTTTTT
CAISEDAKGEKLFF
>TRBD1|TRBV6-1|.|TRBJ2-5
TGTGCCAGCAGTGATCCCGACAGGGTAGAGACCCAGTACTTC
CASSDPDRVETQYF
>.|TRBV11-2|.|TRBJ2-7
TGTGCCAGCAGCTTAGATTCGTCTGGAAACTACGAGCAGTACTTC
CASSLDSSGNYEQYF
>.|TRBV6-5|.|TRBJ1-4
TGTGCCAGCAGTTCCCGGTCGGAACTGTTTTTT
CASSSRSELFF
>TRBD1|TRBV10-3|.|TRBJ1-4
TGTGCCATCAGAGGGACAGGGCCGGGTGAAAAACTGTTTTTT
CAIRGTGPGEKLFF
>.|TRBV6-1|.|TRBJ1-2
TGTGCCAGCAGTGTAGCCAGGGGACTATATGGCTACACCTTC
CASSVARGLYGYTF
>.|TRBV2|few|TRBJ2-3
TGTGCCAGCTGTCAGGGGCCTAACACAGATACGCAGTATTTT
CASCQGPNTDTQYF
>TRBD1|TRBV2|.|TRBJ2-1
TGTGCCAGCAGTTCGGGACAGTTTTACAATGAGCAGTTCTTC
CASSSGQFYNEQFF
>TRBD1|TRBV5-6|.|TRBJ2-5
TGTGCCAGCGAGGGGGCCAAATACCAAGAGACCCAGTACTTC
CASEGAKYQETQYF
>.|TRBV19|.|TRBJ2-2
TGTGCCAGTAGTACTGGACAGATGAACACCGGGGAGCTGTTTTTT
CASSTGQMNTGELFF
>TRBD1|TRBV5-1|.|TRBJ2-5
TGCGCCAGCAGACCGGGACAGGGGCAAGAGACCCAGTACTTC
CASRPGQGQETQYF
>.|TRBV21-1|.|TRBJ1-2
TGTGCCAGCAAGGACAACTATGGCTACACCTTC
CASKDNYGYTF
>.|TRBV2|.|TRBJ2-2
TGTGCCAGCAGTGTTGAGAACAGGATTAACACCGGGGAGCTGTTTTTT
CASSVENRINTGELFF
>.|TRBV24-1|.|TRBJ2-7
TGTGCCAGCCAGGATTCCTACGAGCAGTACTTC
CASQDSYEQYF
>TRBD1|TRBV12-3/TRBV12-4|.|TRBJ2-5
TGTGCCAGCGGACAGGGCCGCCAAGAGACCCAGTACTTC
CASGQGRQETQYF
>TRBD1|TRBV16|once|TRBJ1-2
TGTGCCAGCAGCCAATCAGACAGGGGGCCCTATGGCTACACCTTC
CASSQSDRGPYGYTF
>.|TRBV30|.|TRBJ1-5
TGTGCCTGGAGTCATCAGGCCCAGCATTTT
CAWSHQAQHF
>.|TRBV7-9|.|TRBJ1-2
TGTGCCAGCAGTATTGGACAGCGATATGGCTACACCTTC
CASSIGQRYGYTF
>.|TRBV11-3|.|TRBJ2-5
TGTGCCAGCAGCCGGGGACCCGTCGGGTCCCAGTACTTC
CASSRGPVGSQYF